The source of this TCR beta chain is a study of blood T cell repertoires in COVID-19 (dated by TCRdb to 2018 to 2020). Background for the entire study: Samples covering the acute and convalescent phases of COVID-19 were provided by collaborators in the United States, Italy and Spain. Deeply sampled blood TCRbeta repertoires from subjects exposed to, actively infected with, or recovered from COVID-19 were included in the dataset. The material from the prospective study consisted of cDNA or gDNA derived from T cells, B-cell-depleted T cells, or PBMCs. A de-identified subject ID, COVID-19 status, age in years and sex were almost always included in the sample metadata. A freely available public database, intended as a resource for researchers studying the immune response to SARS-CoV-2, is where the repertoires were released. HLA class I and class II types, where available, came from metadata supplied by the sample provider rather than from assay-based typing. The samples were drawn from two sources: the first 160 participants of the ongoing ImmuneRACE study, and some 1,300 subjects contributed by 6 global collaborators. The investigation overall reported the following: Clinical and demographic metadata were provided uncurated, with the amount varying by source and participant.

Samples from volunteer blood donors who had recovered from COVID-19 were contributed by a second Seattle source. Collaborating institutions collected whole blood in K2EDTA tubes following their own protocols. For TCRbeta analysis, collaborators shipped samples as frozen whole blood, isolated PBMCs, or DNA extracted from either of those sample types. From its cysteine to its phenylalanine, the CDR3 spans 14 amino acids. CDR3 DNA is the only sequence kept; it has 42 bases, read in frame from the first base. CDR1 LNHDA and CDR2 SQIVND were looked up in the germline V gene (reference sequence). V is clipped by 6 bases and J by 3 bases, and the sequence between their germline boundaries is 11 bases long. TCRbeta CDR3 regions were amplified from genomic DNA by means of the immunoSEQ Assay, a bias-controlled multiplex PCR. Per the original workflow: The number of nucleated cells in each sample was estimated by amplification of reference gene primers within the assay. To quantify the absolute abundance of each unique TCRbeta CDR3 rearrangement, sequence reads were collapsed and filtered. For each sample, productive Simpson clonality was calculated as the square root of Simpson's diversity index over productive rearrangements. Held by TCRdb, this immuneACCESS table contains in-frame sequences only and omits some clones. Under half of the omission traces to an unresolved V gene where checked; the cause of the rest is unknown. V and J calls and clone size are given by that table; D and trimming were obtained from the DNA. The sample has approximately 150,000 clones on record, around 87% of them singletons. In total, the top ten clones hold less than 45% of the sample.

As concerns this clone: Its target antigen remains unknown. Per-base qualities were not stored, and no clone one base away is much larger.

Sequenced: peripheral blood. The chain uses TRBV19 and TRBJ2-2; the D segment could be TRBD1, given 6 matching bases. The origin of this receptor is a man aged 45-60 years who had recovered from COVID-19. The CDR3 in this case is CASSLTGYTGELFF. The nucleotide sequence reads TGTGCCAGTAGCCTAACAGGGTACACCGGGGAGCTGTTTTTT.